The 19 T cell receptor beta chains below come from one sample, sequenced in a study of Graves' ophthalmopathy and Graves' hyperthyroidism. Amplifying from RNA transcripts, the study obtained TCR beta CDR3 regions. In the first round, RT-PCR was carried out with HTBI primers, and a multiplex PCR formed the second round. TCRdb used MiXCR to reprocess the multiplex PCR reads, holding one entry per CDR3 protein. The table lists almost 750,000 distinct CDR3 sequences, roughly 41% of them singletons, with around 40% in the top ten. The sample was peripheral blood. Receptor source: an adult man with Graves' ophthalmopathy.

A word on this clonotype: A read error is possible here, since a much larger clone lies one base away. The chain employs TRBV7-7 and TRBJ2-5; the match to TRBD2 covers 7 bases. Germline V gene data show CDR1 as SSHAT and CDR2 as FNYEAQ (reference sequence). The CDR3 totals 14 residues. CDR3 DNA sequence: TGTGCTAGCAGCTTAGCTTCCCGGGGGGAGACCCGGTACTTC. Translated, it gives CASSLASRGETRYF.

This clonotype was seen only a few times. CDR3 coding DNA: TGTGCCAGCAGCCAGCCGGGACTCAATCAGCCCCAGCATTTT. Its protein is CASSQPGLNQPQHF. The chain has TRBV7-9 and TRBJ1-5; tentative D call: TRBD1 (5 bases). Germline CDR1 and CDR2: SEHNR and FQNEAQ (reference sequence). The CDR3 consists of 14 residues. Trimming took 5 bases from V and 3 from J, leaving 11 bases between them.

This clonotype was seen at least ten times. CDR3 in amino acids: CASSPGLAAYEQYF. CDR3 DNA: TGTGCCAGCAGCCCGGGACTAGCGGCATACGAGCAGTACTTC. This chain uses TRBV5-8 with TRBJ2-7, with 11 positions matching TRBD2. Trimming cost V 4 bases and J 4 bases; bases outside gene matches: 4. Germline V gives CDR1 SGHTS, CDR2 YDEGEE. CDR3 size: 14 residues.

As regards this clonotype: Mismatch with germline at one junction end may stem from a read error. This sequence joins TRBV10-3 and TRBJ2-7, with D unclear. CDR1 ENHRY and CDR2 SYGVKD come from the germline V gene. The CDR3 consists of 13 residues. This CDR3 reads CASSWRNSYEQYF. The CDR3 region has the DNA TGTGCCAGCAGTTGGCGTAACTCCTACGAGCAGTACTTC.

CDR3 amino acids: CASSLGGQGSNGYTF. In DNA form, the CDR3 reads TGTGCCAGCAGCTTAGGTGGACAGGGCAGTAATGGCTACACCTTC. V gene TRBV7-2 combines with J gene TRBJ1-2; TRBD1 matches at 8 bases. V trimming: 1 base; J trimming: 6 bases; junction bases outside the gene matches: 7. This CDR3 contains 15 residues. The V gene's germline CDR1 is SGHTA and CDR2 FQGNSA.

The chain recombines TRBV7-9 with TRBJ2-7; TRBD2 agrees at 8 bases. Germline loops: CDR1 SEHNR, CDR2 FQNEAQ (reference sequence). V lost 5 bases, J lost 2 bases, and 14 bases stayed unmatched. The CDR3 runs 17 residues. This CDR3 is CASSPGGAFDRPYEQYF. The CDR3 DNA sequence: TGTGCCAGCAGCCCCGGGGGGGCTTTCGATCGGCCCTACGAGCAGTACTTC.

The rearrangement joins TRBV2 to TRBJ2-2; D is uncertain. The CDR3 spans 14 residues. Germline CDR1 reads SNHLY; CDR2 reads FYNNEI. The germline V and J ends were trimmed by 5 bases and 2 bases, with 9 bases remaining between them. CDR3 sequence: CASSFNLNTGELFF. The CDR3 DNA reads as TGTGCCAGCAGTTTTAATCTTAACACCGGGGAGCTGTTTTTT.

The rearrangement uses TRBV25-1 and TRBJ2-7, with 7 bases aligning to TRBD2. Germline V gene lookup returns CDR1 MGHDK and CDR2 SYGVNS. Trimming took 6 bases from V and 0 from J; bases not matched to a gene: 8. This CDR3 has 15 residues. Here the CDR3 reads CASSQDWGGSYEQYF. The CDR3 DNA sequence: TGTGCCAGCAGCCAAGATTGGGGGGGCTCCTACGAGCAGTACTTC.

The chain couples TRBV7-9 to TRBJ2-5, with TRBD2 matching over 8 bases. V dropped 1 base and J dropped 5; count of bases not matched to a gene: 9. From germline, CDR1 is SEHNR and CDR2 FQNEAQ (reference sequence). The CDR3 totals 16 residues. CDR3: CASSLDGAGVVETQYF. CDR3 nucleotides: TGTGCCAGCAGCTTAGACGGAGCGGGGGTAGTGGAGACCCAGTACTTC.

This clonotype was seen ten or more times. The chain carries TRBV7-9 and TRBJ1-3, with a weak D call TRBD1 (6 bases). The germline V and J ends were trimmed by 5 bases and 0 bases, with 17 bases remaining between them. This CDR3 spans 17 amino acids. CDR1 is SEHNR and CDR2 is FQNEAQ in the germline V gene (reference sequence). The CDR3 nucleotides are TGTGCCAGCAGCAGGGGGGGGCCCCAAGGCTCTGGAAACACCATATATTTT. Protein sequence: CASSRGGPQGSGNTIYF.

Only one count was recorded for this clonotype. This chain links TRBV6-5 with TRBJ1-5; D remains ambiguous. The V and J ends lost 7 bases and 6 bases respectively, with 13 bases between them. The CDR3 is 13 residues long. CDR1 is MNHEY and CDR2 is SVGAGI in the germline V gene. The chain's CDR3 is CASINSVGQPQHF. In nucleotides, the CDR3 is TGTGCCAGCATTAACAGTGTCGGTCAGCCCCAGCATTTT.

This clonotype was seen at least ten times. The CDR3 DNA sequence: TGTGCCAGCACCCCGGGGAGATCTGGGGCCAACGTCCTGACTTTC. It is translated as CASTPGRSGANVLTF. The chain employs TRBV2 and TRBJ2-6; D perhaps matches TRBD2 (5 bases). The ends were cut back, 7 bases at V and 1 base at J, with 11 bases in the middle. Germline assignment: CDR1 SNHLY and CDR2 FYNNEI. The CDR3 is made up of 15 amino acids.

In this sample, this clonotype turned up many times. J is TRBJ1-1 and V is TRBV12-3 or TRBV12-4; D is unclear. CDR3 length: 9 amino acids. Trimming took 11 bases from V and 1 from J, leaving 2 bases between them. The CDR3 DNA is TGTGCCCAGAACACTGAAGCTTTCTTT. Its translation is CAQNTEAFF.

This sequence joins TRBV25-1 and TRBJ2-2; tentative D call: TRBD1 (6 bases). The length of the CDR3 is 16 residues. V was trimmed by 7 bases and J by 3 bases, leaving 18 bases between them. CDR1 is MGHDK and CDR2 is SYGVNS in the germline V gene. The CDR3 coding sequence is TGTGCCAGCACAATCAATAGGTACAGGGACACCGGGGAGCTGTTTTTT. This translates into CASTINRYRDTGELFF.

The V call is TRBV20-1, the J call TRBJ2-7; D unclear. The CDR3 is 10 amino acids. Trimming took 1 base from V and 6 from J, leaving 4 bases between them. CDR1 is DFQATT, CDR2 SNEGSKA, per germline (reference sequence). The CDR3 DNA is TGCAGTGCTAGAGTACTCGAGCAGTACTTC. This gives the protein CSARVLEQYF.

V gene TRBV11-2 combines with J gene TRBJ1-2; 8 positions agree with TRBD1. Germline V lookup: CDR1 SGHAT, CDR2 FQNNGV. The CDR3 is made up of 15 amino acids. V gave up 5 bases and J gave up 4 bases; unmatched junction bases: 9. The DNA of the CDR3 is TGTGCCAGCAGCCCTGACAGGGGTCAGGCCTATGGCTACACCTTC. Its translation is CASSPDRGQAYGYTF.

A few counts support this clonotype. V usage is TRBV7-7 and J usage is TRBJ2-5; 8 nucleotides line up with TRBD1. The CDR3 runs 12 residues. Germline V CDR1 and CDR2: SSHAT, FNYEAQ (reference sequence). CDR3 DNA sequence: TGTGTTAGCAGGGGGACAGGAGAGACCCAGTACTTC. Amino acid sequence: CVSRGTGETQYF.

Many counts were recorded for this clonotype. A junction end diverges from the germline sequence, so it may reflect a read error. The CDR3 DNA reads TGTGCCAGCAGTTCCGACAGGTGGAGTGAAAAACTGTTTTTT. The encoded protein is CASSSDRWSEKLFF. This sequence joins TRBV10-3 and TRBJ1-4; a possible D gene is TRBD1 (6 bases). CDR3 length: 14 amino acids. Per germline, CDR1 ENHRY and CDR2 SYGVKD.

The gene calls are TRBV2 and TRBJ2-3; D ambiguous. Germline CDR1 is SNHLY and CDR2 is FYNNEI. Trimming pared 7 bases from V and 6 bases from J, leaving 11 bases between. The CDR3 is made up of 12 amino acids. The CDR3 coding sequence is TGTGCCAGCAATGTCGTTGATGATACGCAGTATTTT. The encoded protein is CASNVVDDTQYF.